The 18 T cell receptor beta chains below come from one sample, sequenced in a study of cytomegalovirus exposure and HLA in healthy donors. PCR amplification relied on 60 Vbeta primers (plus 13 Jbeta primers). Profiled with immunoSEQ multiplex PCR; TCRdb holds only in-frame clones, not every one. The repertoire consists of 150,000 to 200,000 clones, with nearly 80% occurring once and the leading ten covering around 6%. Sequencing was performed on PBMCs. The receptors were sampled from a woman aged 25 to 45 in good health and CMV-seropositive.

The chain links TRBV19 to TRBJ1-1, with a weak D call TRBD1 (5 bases). CDR1 is LNHDA and CDR2 is SQIVND in the germline V gene (reference sequence). V was pared by 3 bases and J by 3 bases, with 17 bases between. The CDR3 has 16 amino acids. The CDR3 loop reads CASSMIRRGGDTEAFF. In DNA, the CDR3 is TGTGCCAGTAGTATGATCCGGAGGGGCGGAGACACTGAAGCTTTCTTT.

The chain carries TRBV5-1 and TRBJ2-3; 12 bases fit TRBD1. In germline, CDR1 is SGHRS, CDR2 YFSETQ. This CDR3 comprises 17 residues. V was clipped by 4 bases and J by 3 bases; unmatched bases: 9. Here the CDR3 reads CASSAGTGGVGTDTQYF. As DNA, the CDR3 is TGCGCCAGCAGCGCAGGGACAGGGGGCGTTGGGACAGATACGCAGTATTTT.

The chain carries TRBV2 and TRBJ1-1; D is unclear. The V gene's germline CDR1 is SNHLY and CDR2 FYNNEI. The CDR3 consists of 12 residues. The CDR3 here is CKRRFQDPEAFF. Written as DNA, the CDR3 is TGTAAAAGGCGTTTTCAGGATCCTGAAGCTTTCTTT.

This chain uses TRBV5-1 with TRBJ1-5; D is unclear. Germline CDR1 is SGHRS and CDR2 is YFSETQ. Trimming left V 1 base short and J 5 bases short, with 10 bases between. The CDR3 runs to 14 residues. The CDR3 DNA sequence: TGCGCCAGCAGCTTGTCTGGGCGTGATCAGCCCCAGCATTTT. This gives the protein CASSLSGRDQPQHF.

CDR3 coding DNA: TGTCCGATGGACAGGGTAAACCAGCCCCAGCATTTT. The encoded protein is CPMDRVNQPQHF. V usage is TRBV6-9 and J usage is TRBJ1-5; 8 bases agree with TRBD1. This CDR3 spans 12 amino acids. CDR1 is MNHGY, CDR2 SVAAGI, per germline.

The CDR3 region has the DNA TGTGCCAGCAACCAGGGACAGGGAATGAACACTGAAGCTTTCTTT. This gives the protein CASNQGQGMNTEAFF. The chain recombines TRBV2 with TRBJ1-1, with 9 bases aligning to TRBD1. After removal of 7 bases from V and 0 bases from J, the junction contained 6 bases not matched to a gene. The CDR3 length is 15 residues. Germline assignment: CDR1 SNHLY and CDR2 FYNNEI.

The rearrangement links TRBV12-5 to TRBJ2-3, with 7 nucleotides matching TRBD1. The CDR3 has 16 amino acids. From germline, CDR1 is LGHNT and CDR2 FRNRAP. J was trimmed by 0 bases and V by 5 bases; bases with no gene match: 8. CDR3 nucleotide sequence: TGTGCTAGTGGTACAGGGGATTGGGGTAGCACAGATACGCAGTATTTT. Protein product: CASGTGDWGSTDTQYF.

This clone was found once. The chain joins TRBV7-2 to TRBJ1-2; the D gene is possibly TRBD1 (5 bases). Germline CDR1 SGHTA, CDR2 FQGNSA. This CDR3 is built from 13 residues. V was clipped by 1 base and J by 8 bases, with 11 bases between them. The CDR3 here is CASSLGVGGGYTF. CDR3 in DNA: TGTGCCAGCAGCTTAGGGGTCGGGGGAGGCTACACCTTC.

This chain uses TRBV4-2 with TRBJ2-1; D is perhaps TRBD2 (6 bases). CDR3 length: 16 amino acids. The V gene's germline CDR1 is LGHNA and CDR2 YNFKEQ. The V end was cut by 1 base, the J end by 2 bases, with 12 bases between. The CDR3 DNA follows: TGTGCCAGCAGCCAAGGACTCGGGAGAACCTACAATGAGCAGTTCTTC. The encoded protein is CASSQGLGRTYNEQFF.

About this clone itself: This CDR3 is also generated by other DNA sequences in the sample. The chain uses TRBV28 and TRBJ2-7; tentative D call: TRBD1 (6 bases). This CDR3 region has 12 residues. The germline V gene has CDR1 MDHEN and CDR2 SYDVKM. V was shortened by 6 bases and J by 6 bases, with 12 bases between the two germline ends. The CDR3 DNA sequence: TGTGCCAGCAGCCTTACAGGGCGCGAGCAGTACTTC. This sequence encodes CASSLTGREQYF.

V gene TRBV5-8 combines with J gene TRBJ2-5; 10 bases align to TRBD1. This CDR3 is 15 amino acids long. The junction had 6 bases not matched to a gene; V was cut back by 4 bases and J by 3 bases. The germline gives CDR1 SGHTS, CDR2 YDEGEE. The CDR3 loop reads CASSQQDRGEETQYF. The CDR3 bases are TGTGCCAGCAGCCAACAGGACAGGGGGGAAGAGACCCAGTACTTC.

As to this clone: The same CDR3 also results from other DNA sequences found in this sample. This chain uses TRBV27 with TRBJ2-7; 7 nucleotides agree with TRBD2. The germline V gene has CDR1 MNHEY and CDR2 SMNVEV (reference sequence). The CDR3 loop spans 14 amino acids. Unmatched junction bases numbered 4, after V lost 3 bases and J lost 2 bases. CDR3 sequence: CASSLSAGTYEQYF. DNA of the CDR3: TGTGCCAGCAGTTTGTCAGCGGGAACCTACGAGCAGTACTTC.

The J gene is TRBJ2-6, the V gene TRBV18; D not certain. CDR3 length equals 17 residues. Deletions cut 3 bases from V and 2 bases from J, with 14 bases between. Germline assignment: CDR1 KGHSH and CDR2 LQKENI. The CDR3 reads CASSPVGPRTGANVLTF. The DNA for the CDR3 is TGTGCCAGCTCACCGGTTGGGCCCAGAACTGGGGCCAACGTCCTGACTTTC.

The chain combines TRBV4-3 with TRBJ1-2, with 9 nucleotides matching TRBD1. This CDR3 has 17 residues. Per germline, CDR1 LGHNA and CDR2 YSLEER. The V gene end was trimmed by 0 bases and the J gene end by 8 bases; junction bases not matched to a gene: 13. CDR3 sequence: CASSQDGRGTGIQGYTF. The CDR3 DNA follows: TGCGCCAGCAGCCAAGACGGTCGGGGGACAGGGATTCAGGGCTACACCTTC.

This chain uses TRBV6-8 with TRBJ2-2, with 7 bases aligning to TRBD1. This CDR3 has 12 amino acids. With V trimmed by 11 bases and J by 5 bases, 5 bases remained unmatched. Germline V lookup: CDR1 MNHGY, CDR2 SAAAGT. The CDR3 loop reads CARTGLTGELFF. The CDR3 coding sequence is TGTGCCCGGACAGGACTTACCGGGGAGCTGTTTTTT.

This clone was seen a few times. The chain links TRBV11-1 to TRBJ1-5; 10 positions agree with TRBD1. Germline trimming cut 6 bases from V and 5 bases from J; bases unmatched to any gene: 7. Germline V gene data show CDR1 as SGHAT and CDR2 as FQDESV (reference sequence). CDR3 length: 15 amino acids. CDR3 protein: CASSRDRGIHQPQHF. CDR3 bases: TGTGCCAGCAGTCGGGACAGGGGAATACATCAGCCCCAGCATTTT.

The chain links TRBV7-9 to TRBJ1-4; perhaps TRBD1 as D (5 bases). The CDR3 has 15 amino acids. V gave up 3 bases and J gave up 7 bases, with 15 bases separating them. Germline V gene sequence: CDR1 SEHNR, CDR2 FQNEAQ (reference sequence). CDR3: CASSFNRRGSEKLFF. In nucleotides, the CDR3 is TGTGCCAGCAGCTTTAACAGAAGGGGTAGTGAAAAACTGTTTTTT.

The V call is TRBV27, the J call TRBJ1-1; 7 bases fit TRBD1. J was trimmed by 0 bases and V by 4 bases; bases with no gene match: 5. Looked up from germline, CDR1 is MNHEY and CDR2 is SMNVEV (reference sequence). The length of the CDR3 is 15 residues. The CDR3 bases are TGTGCCAGCAGTTGGACAGGTAGGATGAACACTGAAGCTTTCTTT. This encodes CASSWTGRMNTEAFF.